What follows describes a single TCR beta chain. The target antigen is unknown. The germline V gene has CDR1 SGHTA and CDR2 FQGNSA. The CDR3 is made up of 14 amino acids. This entry belongs to a study of blood T cells in healthy people across ages. Study outcomes and limitations: The study found TCR beta diversity correlated strongly with naive T cell percentage.

A second roughly 6 to 11 cycle PCR used barcoded and J-beta primers. The template-switch adaptor was a 5' adaptor with 12 random nucleotides. It tagged each cDNA molecule. Using its own MiXCR run on the 5' RACE reads, TCRdb lists one record per CDR3 protein. The sample yields around 580,000 distinct CDR3 sequences, 40% to 55% seen once. The genes are TRBV7-2 and TRBJ2-5; a weak D match, TRBD1 (5 bases). TRBJ2-7 matches the DNA end more closely, so the J call is doubtful. Sample: blood. This clonotype was obtained from an elderly man in good health. This CDR3 is CASSRNRGVNEQYF. The CDR3 region has the DNA TGTGCCAGCAGCCGGAATAGGGGCGTCAACGAGCAGTACTTC.